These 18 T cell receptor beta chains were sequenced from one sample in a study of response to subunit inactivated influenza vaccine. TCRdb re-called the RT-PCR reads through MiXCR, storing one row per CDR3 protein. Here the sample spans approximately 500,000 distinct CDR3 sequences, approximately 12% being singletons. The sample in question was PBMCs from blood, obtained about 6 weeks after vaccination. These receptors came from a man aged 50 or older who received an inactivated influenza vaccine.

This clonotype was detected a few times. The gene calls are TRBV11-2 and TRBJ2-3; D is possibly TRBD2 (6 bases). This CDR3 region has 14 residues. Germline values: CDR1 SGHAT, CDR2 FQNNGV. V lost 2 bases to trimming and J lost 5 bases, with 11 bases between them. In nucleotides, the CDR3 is TGTGCCAGCAGCTTACAGCGGAGGGGAGATACGCAGTATTTT. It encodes CASSLQRRGDTQYF. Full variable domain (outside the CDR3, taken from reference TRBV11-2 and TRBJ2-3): EAGVAQSPRYKIIEKRQSVAFWCNPISGHATLYWYQQILGQGPKLLIQFQNNGVVDDSQLPKDRFSAERLKGVDSTLKIQPAKLEDSAVYLCASSLQRRGDTQYFGPGTRLTVL.

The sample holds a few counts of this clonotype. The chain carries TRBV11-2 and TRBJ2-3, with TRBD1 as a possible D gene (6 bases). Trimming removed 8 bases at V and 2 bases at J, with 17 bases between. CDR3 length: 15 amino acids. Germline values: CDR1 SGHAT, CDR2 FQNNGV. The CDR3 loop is CASGTRQAYTDTQYF. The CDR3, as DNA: TGTGCCAGCGGAACCAGACAGGCCTACACAGATACGCAGTATTTT. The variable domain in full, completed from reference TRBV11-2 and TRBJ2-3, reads EAGVAQSPRYKIIEKRQSVAFWCNPISGHATLYWYQQILGQGPKLLIQFQNNGVVDDSQLPKDRFSAERLKGVDSTLKIQPAKLEDSAVYLCASGTRQAYTDTQYFGPGTRLTVL.

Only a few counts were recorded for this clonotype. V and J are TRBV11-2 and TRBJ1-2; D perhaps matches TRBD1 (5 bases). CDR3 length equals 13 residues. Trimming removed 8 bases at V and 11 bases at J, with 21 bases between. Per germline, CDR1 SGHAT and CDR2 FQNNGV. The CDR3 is CASGPGTPIGYTF. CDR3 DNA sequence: TGTGCCAGCGGCCCCGGGACGCCTATCGGGTACACCTTC.

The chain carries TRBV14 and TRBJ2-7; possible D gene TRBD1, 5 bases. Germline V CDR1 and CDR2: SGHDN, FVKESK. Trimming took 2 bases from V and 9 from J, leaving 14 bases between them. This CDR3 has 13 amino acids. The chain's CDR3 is CASSQTRPTGQYF. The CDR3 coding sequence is TGTGCCAGCAGCCAAACAAGACCCACAGGGCAGTACTTC.

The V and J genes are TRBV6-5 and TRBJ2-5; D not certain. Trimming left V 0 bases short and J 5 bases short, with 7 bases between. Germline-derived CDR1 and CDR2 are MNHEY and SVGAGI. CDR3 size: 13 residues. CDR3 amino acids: CASSYSDLETQYF. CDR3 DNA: TGTGCCAGCAGTTACTCTGATCTGGAGACCCAGTACTTC.

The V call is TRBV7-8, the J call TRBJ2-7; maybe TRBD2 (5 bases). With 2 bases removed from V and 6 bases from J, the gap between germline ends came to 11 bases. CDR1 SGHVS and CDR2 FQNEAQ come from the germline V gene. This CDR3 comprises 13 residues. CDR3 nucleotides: TGTGCCAGCAGCTTAAATTCGGGATCCGAGCAGTACTTC. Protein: CASSLNSGSEQYF.

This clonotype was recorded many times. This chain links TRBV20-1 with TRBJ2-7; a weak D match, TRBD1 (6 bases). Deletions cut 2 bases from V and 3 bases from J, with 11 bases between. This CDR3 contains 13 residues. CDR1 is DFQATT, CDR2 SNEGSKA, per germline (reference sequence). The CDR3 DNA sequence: TGCAGTGCTAGAAACGGACAGAACTACGAGCAGTACTTC. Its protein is CSARNGQNYEQYF.

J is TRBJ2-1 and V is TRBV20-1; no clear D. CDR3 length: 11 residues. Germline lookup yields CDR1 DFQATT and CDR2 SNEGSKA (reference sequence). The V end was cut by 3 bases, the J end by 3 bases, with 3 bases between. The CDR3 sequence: CSARNYNEQFF. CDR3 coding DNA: TGCAGTGCTAGGAACTACAATGAGCAGTTCTTC.

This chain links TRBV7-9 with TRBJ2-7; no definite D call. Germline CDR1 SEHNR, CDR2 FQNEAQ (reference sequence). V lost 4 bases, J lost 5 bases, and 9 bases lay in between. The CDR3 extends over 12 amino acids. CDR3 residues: CASSWVGDEQYF. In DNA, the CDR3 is TGTGCCAGCAGCTGGGTCGGAGACGAGCAGTACTTC.

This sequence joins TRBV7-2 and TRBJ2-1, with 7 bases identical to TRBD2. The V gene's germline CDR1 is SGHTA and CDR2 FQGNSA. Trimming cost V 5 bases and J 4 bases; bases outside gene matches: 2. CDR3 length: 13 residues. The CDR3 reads CASSRDYYNEQFF. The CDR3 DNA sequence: TGTGCCAGCAGCAGGGACTATTACAATGAGCAGTTCTTC.

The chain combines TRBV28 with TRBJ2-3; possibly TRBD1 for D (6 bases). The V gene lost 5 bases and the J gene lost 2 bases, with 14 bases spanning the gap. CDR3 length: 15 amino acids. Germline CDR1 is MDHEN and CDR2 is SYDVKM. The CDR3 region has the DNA TGTGCCAGCAGTCTGTGGGACACTACCACAGATACGCAGTATTTT. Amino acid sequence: CASSLWDTTTDTQYF.

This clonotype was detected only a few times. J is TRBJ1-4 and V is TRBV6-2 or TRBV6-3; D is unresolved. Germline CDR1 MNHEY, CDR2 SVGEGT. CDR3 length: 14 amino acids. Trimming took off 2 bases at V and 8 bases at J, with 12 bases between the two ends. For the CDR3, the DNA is TGTGCCAGCAGTTACCGGGCGCCCCTGGAAAAACTGTTTTTT. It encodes CASSYRAPLEKLFF.

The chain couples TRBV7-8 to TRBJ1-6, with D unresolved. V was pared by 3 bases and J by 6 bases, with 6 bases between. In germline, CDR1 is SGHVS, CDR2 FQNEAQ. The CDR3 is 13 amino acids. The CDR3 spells CASSLVSNSPLHF. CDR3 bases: TGTGCCAGCAGCTTGGTCTCTAATTCACCCCTCCACTTT.

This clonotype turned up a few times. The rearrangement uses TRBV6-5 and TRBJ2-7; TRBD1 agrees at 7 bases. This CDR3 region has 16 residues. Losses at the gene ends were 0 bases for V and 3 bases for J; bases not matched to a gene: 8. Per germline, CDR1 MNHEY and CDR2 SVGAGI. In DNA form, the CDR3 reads TGTGCCAGCAGTTACTCGACGACAGGGATGAGCTACGAGCAGTACTTC. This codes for CASSYSTTGMSYEQYF.

CDR3 in amino acids: CASSLDMTYEQYF. The CDR3 DNA reads TGTGCCAGCAGCCTTGACATGACCTACGAGCAGTACTTC. This chain uses TRBV6-2 or TRBV6-3 with TRBJ2-7; D unresolved. Trimming removed 6 bases at V and 2 bases at J, with 11 bases between. This CDR3 comprises 13 residues. CDR1 MNHEY and CDR2 SVGEGT come from the germline V gene.

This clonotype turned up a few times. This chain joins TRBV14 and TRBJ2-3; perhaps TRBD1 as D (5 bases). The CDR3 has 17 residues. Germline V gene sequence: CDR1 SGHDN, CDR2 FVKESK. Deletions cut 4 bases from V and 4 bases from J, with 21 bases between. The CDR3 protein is CASSPRVTVGLADTQYF. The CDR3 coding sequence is TGTGCCAGCAGCCCCAGGGTGACGGTTGGGTTGGCAGATACGCAGTATTTT. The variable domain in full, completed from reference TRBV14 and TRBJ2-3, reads EAGVTQFPSHSVIEKGQTVTLRCDPISGHDNLYWYRRVMGKEIKFLLHFVKESKQDESGMPNNRFLAERTGGTYSTLKVQPAELEDSGVYFCASSPRVTVGLADTQYFGPGTRLTVL.

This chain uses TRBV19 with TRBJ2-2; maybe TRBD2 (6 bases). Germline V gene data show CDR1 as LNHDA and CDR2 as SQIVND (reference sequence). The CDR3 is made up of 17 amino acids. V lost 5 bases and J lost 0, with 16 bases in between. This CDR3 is CASSFPGWGANTGELFF. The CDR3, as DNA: TGTGCCAGTAGTTTTCCCGGATGGGGGGCGAACACCGGGGAGCTGTTTTTT.

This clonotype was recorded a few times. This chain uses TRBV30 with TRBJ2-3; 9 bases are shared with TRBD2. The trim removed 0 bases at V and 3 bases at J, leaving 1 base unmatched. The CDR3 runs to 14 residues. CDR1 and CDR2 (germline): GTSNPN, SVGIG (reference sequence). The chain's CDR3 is CAWSVGLATDTQYF. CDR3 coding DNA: TGTGCCTGGAGTGTCGGACTAGCGACAGATACGCAGTATTTT.